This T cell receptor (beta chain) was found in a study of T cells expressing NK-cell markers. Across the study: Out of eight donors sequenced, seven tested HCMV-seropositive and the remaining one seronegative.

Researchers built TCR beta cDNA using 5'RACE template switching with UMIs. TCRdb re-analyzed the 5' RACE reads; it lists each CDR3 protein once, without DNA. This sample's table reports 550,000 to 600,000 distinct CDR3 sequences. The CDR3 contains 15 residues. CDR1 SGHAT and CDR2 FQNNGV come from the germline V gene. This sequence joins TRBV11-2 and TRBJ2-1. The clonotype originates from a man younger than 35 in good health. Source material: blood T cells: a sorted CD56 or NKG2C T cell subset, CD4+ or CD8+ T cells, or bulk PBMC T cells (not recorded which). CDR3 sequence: CASSSMSGPQTEQFF.